These T cell receptor beta chains were read from a single sample in a study of STAT5B mutations in CD4+ large granular lymphocyte leukemia. TCRdb's table, derived via immunoSEQ multiplex PCR, lists solely in-frame clones and lacks some. The sample lists 20,000 to 25,000 clones; 75% to 85% were seen once. The sequencing input was CD4+ T cells from blood buffy coats. The receptors were gathered from a human donor in good health. Each CDR3 is given with its conserved first and last residue. The D gene is left open where the match is weak. Only part of the rows carry a size: once, few, many, or a class if the clone is expanded.

clone_size	d_call	v_call	j_call	cdr3_aa	cdr3_nt
few	NA	TRBV2	TRBJ1-5	CASSRTANQPQHF	TGTGCCAGCAGTCGGACAGCGAATCAGCCCCAGCATTTT
NA	NA	TRBV29-1	TRBJ2-1	CSVDRIGYNEQFF	TGCAGCGTTGATAGAATCGGCTACAATGAGCAGTTCTTC
NA	NA	TRBV9	TRBJ1-1	CASSTRQQDTEAFF	TGTGCCAGCAGCACCCGACAGCAGGACACTGAAGCTTTCTTT
NA	TRBD1	TRBV2	TRBJ2-1	CASNRQGNEQFF	TGTGCCAGCAATAGACAGGGCAATGAGCAGTTCTTC
NA	TRBD2	TRBV9	TRBJ2-3	CASGPGTSGISLVDTQYF	TGTGCCAGCGGCCCCGGGACTAGCGGTATAAGTCTGGTAGATACGCAGTATTTT
NA	TRBD2	TRBV30	TRBJ2-7	CALEAGGRYEQYF	TGTGCCTTGGAAGCGGGAGGAAGGTACGAGCAGTACTTC
few	NA	TRBV6-1	TRBJ1-5	CASSSVGTSNQPQHF	TGTGCCAGCAGTTCAGTAGGGACATCCAATCAGCCCCAGCATTTT
NA	NA	TRBV6-5	TRBJ1-6	CASSYSLSSYNSPLHF	TGTGCCAGCAGTTACTCGCTGAGCTCCTATAATTCACCCCTCCACTTT
NA	NA	TRBV9	TRBJ2-3	CASSVGPSSTDTQYF	TGTGCCAGCAGCGTAGGTCCGTCTAGCACAGATACGCAGTATTTT
once	NA	TRBV10-3	TRBJ2-7	CAISMQGAGRDEQYF	TGTGCCATCAGTATGCAGGGGGCTGGGAGGGACGAGCAGTACTTC
few	NA	TRBV5-1	TRBJ2-7	CASSNDPNSYEQYF	TGCGCCAGCAGCAATGATCCGAACTCCTACGAGCAGTACTTC
once	NA	TRBV6-5	TRBJ2-3	CASSYSGSADTQYF	TGTGCCAGCAGTTACTCCGGGAGCGCAGATACGCAGTATTTT
NA	NA	TRBV6-6	TRBJ1-5	CASSRTESTQPQHF	TGTGCCAGCAGTCGGACAGAGTCTACTCAGCCCCAGCATTTT
once	NA	TRBV6-7	TRBJ2-2	CATFREENTGELFF	TGTGCAACCTTCCGAGAAGAGAACACCGGGGAGCTGTTTTTT
few	NA	TRBV30	TRBJ1-1	CAWEGLQNTEAFF	TGTGCCTGGGAGGGACTCCAGAACACTGAAGCTTTCTTT
NA	TRBD1	TRBV29-1	TRBJ2-7	CSVDDDRAEQYF	TGCAGCGTTGATGACGACAGGGCCGAGCAGTACTTC
NA	NA	TRBV29-1	TRBJ2-1	CSVDSIHEQFF	TGCAGCGTTGACAGTATCCATGAGCAGTTCTTC
NA	NA	TRBV2	TRBJ2-1	CASSGLRLRTNEQFF	TGTGCCAGCAGTGGGCTCCGCCTGAGGACTAATGAGCAGTTCTTC
NA	NA	TRBV28	TRBJ1-4	CASSPAYGKLFF	TGTGCCAGCAGTCCAGCATATGGGAAACTGTTTTTT
NA	NA	TRBV11-2	TRBJ2-3	CASRYADTQYF	TGTGCCAGCAGGTACGCAGATACGCAGTATTTT
few	NA	TRBV2	TRBJ1-1	CATSKVDTEAFF	TGTGCCACCTCAAAGGTGGACACTGAAGCTTTCTTT
NA	NA	TRBV2	TRBJ2-7	CASSEQEYEQYF	TGTGCCAGCAGTGAACAGGAGTACGAGCAGTACTTC
NA	TRBD1	TRBV28	TRBJ1-1	CASNLPGQGNTEAFF	TGTGCCAGCAACCTTCCGGGACAGGGGAACACTGAAGCTTTCTTT
NA	TRBD2	TRBV11-2	TRBJ2-7	CASSLRGGYEQYF	TGTGCCAGCAGCTTACGGGGGGGCTACGAGCAGTACTTC
NA	NA	TRBV11-2	TRBJ2-3	CASSLVLSTDTQYF	TGTGCCAGCAGCTTAGTACTATCCACAGATACGCAGTATTTT
NA	NA	TRBV5-4	TRBJ2-1	CASSLDLQTLYSEQFF	TGTGCCAGCAGCTTGGATTTGCAAACCCTGTACAGTGAGCAGTTCTTC
NA	NA	TRBV5-1	TRBJ1-1	CASSLGHENTEAFF	TGCGCCAGCAGCTTGGGACACGAGAACACTGAAGCTTTCTTT
NA	TRBD2	TRBV30	TRBJ2-3	CAWSLERRRREGVSDTQYF	TGTGCCTGGAGCTTGGAAAGGCGTAGGCGGGAGGGCGTTTCTGATACGCAGTATTTT
NA	NA	TRBV10-3	TRBJ1-3	CAIRTGSPGNTIYF	TGTGCCATCAGAACAGGGTCCCCTGGAAACACCATATATTTT
NA	NA	TRBV7-6	TRBJ1-1	CASSLAGNTEAFF	TGTGCCAGCAGCTTAGCGGGGAACACTGAAGCTTTCTTT
few	NA	TRBV30	TRBJ1-5	CAWSSGGDQPQHF	TGTGCCTGGAGTTCGGGGGGGGATCAGCCCCAGCATTTT
NA	TRBD1	TRBV7-6	TRBJ2-7	CASSQRTGGTSYEQYF	TGTGCCAGCAGCCAACGGACAGGGGGCACTTCCTACGAGCAGTACTTC
NA	NA	TRBV30	TRBJ1-2	CAWSREALYAYTF	TGTGCCTGGAGCAGAGAGGCCCTCTATGCCTACACCTTC
NA	NA	TRBV4-1	TRBJ2-2	CASSPPLRGTGELFF	TGCGCCAGCAGCCCTCCCCTCAGGGGAACCGGGGAGCTGTTTTTT
NA	NA	TRBV19	TRBJ2-1	CASNLGGGNNEQFF	TGTGCCAGCAACCTAGGGGGGGGGAACAATGAGCAGTTCTTC